Sequencing of this T cell receptor beta chain was carried out in a study of blood T cell repertoires in COVID-19. Study-wide background: Collection of acute and convalescent COVID-19 samples took place in the United States, Italy and Spain. T cells, B-cell-depleted T cells, or PBMCs supplied cDNA or gDNA.

This CDR3 is 13 amino acids long. Germline V lookup: CDR1 MDHEN, CDR2 SYDVKM. V was clipped by 9 bases and J by 3 bases; unmatched bases: 8. Seattle's cohort entered during active infection and was followed longitudinally. Under the authors' procedure: Estimated nucleated cell counts came from reference gene primer amplification. Produced via immunoSEQ multiplex PCR; TCRdb's table is partial and in-frame only. That table supplies the V and J calls and clone size; D and trimming were determined from the DNA. In the table there are about 210,000 clones, around four fifths of which are singletons. This TCR came from a woman older than 75 with COVID-19, enrolled during active disease. Sequenced sample: peripheral blood. The chain recombines TRBV28 with TRBJ2-7, with 7 bases lining up with TRBD2. The CDR3 spells CASRTGGIYEQYF. CDR3 coding DNA: TGTGCCAGTCGGACGGGGGGAATCTACGAGCAGTACTTC.